Presented here are 15 T cell receptor beta chains from one specimen sequenced in a study of T cells in Graves' hyperthyroidism and ophthalmopathy. Researchers took RNA transcripts and amplified the TCR beta CDR3 regions from them. An initial round of RT-PCR targeting the TCR CDR3 relied on the HTBI primer set. Using its own MiXCR run on the multiplex PCR reads, TCRdb lists one record per CDR3 protein. The table includes about 560,000 distinct CDR3 sequences, less than 20% detected once. The sequenced sample consisted of blood. The receptors derive from a young woman with Graves' hyperthyroidism.

This clonotype was observed at least ten times. The chain links TRBV5-1 to TRBJ1-5; D is undetermined. Germline CDR1 reads SGHRS; CDR2 reads YFSETQ. This CDR3 is 16 amino acids long. V gave up 6 bases and J gave up 0 bases, with 16 bases separating them. The CDR3 nucleotides read TGCGCCAGCACCCTGAAGACGGGTAATAGCAATCAGCCCCAGCATTTT. It yields the protein CASTLKTGNSNQPQHF.

This clonotype was counted many times. The V gene is TRBV12-3 or TRBV12-4, the J gene TRBJ2-3, with a possible D match to TRBD2 (5 bases). CDR3 length: 16 residues. Trimming pared 5 bases from V and 4 bases from J, leaving 19 bases between. The CDR3 here is CASSSTSSSAADTQYF. The CDR3 DNA sequence: TGTGCCAGCAGTAGCACTAGTTCGTCAGCAGCAGATACGCAGTATTTT.

The sample holds a few counts of this clonotype. The chain joins TRBV6-1 to TRBJ1-1; possibly TRBD1 for D (6 bases). V was clipped by 4 bases and J by 4 bases, with 16 bases between them. Germline V gene data show CDR1 as MNHNS and CDR2 as SASEGT. The CDR3 totals 15 residues. CDR3 region: CASSGAGGPGTEAFF. CDR3 bases: TGTGCCAGCAGTGGAGCTGGGGGCCCGGGCACTGAAGCTTTCTTT.

The chain couples TRBV18 to TRBJ1-5; TRBD1 aligns across 7 bases. CDR1 and CDR2 from the germline V gene are KGHSH and LQKENI. The trim removed 8 bases at V and 2 bases at J, leaving 6 bases unmatched. The CDR3 totals 14 residues. CDR3 region: CASQEGGGNQPQHF. The DNA for the CDR3 is TGTGCCAGCCAAGAAGGGGGCGGCAATCAGCCCCAGCATTTT.

Only a few counts were recorded for this clonotype. The rearrangement joins TRBV20-1 to TRBJ2-5; 9 bases are shared with TRBD2. The V gene's germline CDR1 is DFQATT and CDR2 SNEGSKA (reference sequence). This CDR3 is built from 17 residues. J gave up 4 bases and V 4 bases, and 16 bases lay outside the gene matches. In nucleotides, the CDR3 is TGCAGTGCTACGAGCCCGGGGCTAGCGGGATTTACAGAGACCCAGTACTTC. It encodes CSATSPGLAGFTETQYF.

This clonotype appeared many times. The V call is TRBV9, the J call TRBJ2-1; 10 bases match TRBD2. Germline CDR1 SGDLS, CDR2 YYNGEE. The CDR3 has 17 residues. Losses at the gene ends were 3 bases for V and 2 bases for J; bases not matched to a gene: 8. This CDR3 is CASSDLRAGGAYNEQFF. The DNA of the CDR3 is TGTGCCAGCAGCGACCTCCGAGCGGGAGGGGCCTACAATGAGCAGTTCTTC.

A word on this clonotype: It may be a read error: a sequence one base away is much more abundant. V is TRBV7-2 and J is TRBJ2-3; 9 bases agree with TRBD1. Unmatched junction bases numbered 16, after V lost 5 bases and J lost 7 bases. Germline loops: CDR1 SGHTA, CDR2 FQGNSA. This CDR3 comprises 17 residues. Here the CDR3 reads CASSLPAGTGPMYTQYF. The CDR3 DNA is TGTGCCAGCAGCCTTCCCGCCGGGACAGGGCCCATGTATACGCAGTATTTT.

There are many counts of this clonotype. The chain is built from TRBV20-1 and TRBJ2-3; tentative D call: TRBD2 (6 bases). V was cut by 7 bases and J by 2 bases, with 19 bases left in between. Germline loops: CDR1 DFQATT, CDR2 SNEGSKA (reference sequence). The CDR3 totals 15 residues. The CDR3 DNA reads as TGCAGTGTTGAAGGAGGGCCGGTTGTCACAGATACGCAGTATTTT. This encodes CSVEGGPVVTDTQYF.

This clonotype has a count of ten or more. The rearrangement uses TRBV10-3 and TRBJ2-7; 9 bases align to TRBD2. The CDR3 has 16 residues. Germline V gene lookup returns CDR1 ENHRY and CDR2 SYGVKD. J gave up 2 bases and V 8 bases, and 13 bases lay outside the gene matches. The chain's CDR3 is CAIQTEGSGRPYEQYF. The CDR3 DNA is TGTGCCATCCAAACCGAGGGGAGCGGGAGGCCCTACGAGCAGTACTTC.

The chain is built from TRBV19 and TRBJ2-7, with 10 bases identical to TRBD2. Looked up from germline, CDR1 is LNHDA and CDR2 is SQIVND (reference sequence). Trimming took 0 bases from V and 4 from J; bases not matched to a gene: 3. This CDR3 spans 15 amino acids. CDR3 loop: CASSIDLAGVYEQYF. The CDR3 nucleotides read TGTGCCAGTAGTATAGATCTAGCGGGAGTTTACGAGCAGTACTTC. Based on the CDR3 plus reference TRBV19 and TRBJ2-7, the full variable domain is DGGITQSPKYLFRKEGQNVTLSCEQNLNHDAMYWYRQDPGQGLRLIYYSQIVNDFQKGDIAEGYSVSREKKESFPLTVTSAQKNPTAFYLCASSIDLAGVYEQYFGPGTRLTVT.

The gene calls are TRBV20-1 and TRBJ2-1; D is uncertain. Germline V gene lookup returns CDR1 DFQATT and CDR2 SNEGSKA (reference sequence). Trimming took off 6 bases at V and 0 bases at J, with 12 bases between the two ends. This CDR3 is 14 amino acids long. For the CDR3, the DNA is TGCAGTGCAAAAGACTGGGGCTCCTACAATGAGCAGTTCTTC. It codes for CSAKDWGSYNEQFF.

The chain couples TRBV6-2 or TRBV6-3 to TRBJ2-5, with TRBD2 matching 9 bases. Per the germline V gene, CDR1 is MNHEY and CDR2 is SVGEGT. V shed 6 bases and J 5 bases; nucleotides not matched to a gene: 7. The CDR3 spans 14 residues. This CDR3 reads CASRRLAARETQYF. CDR3 sequence (DNA): TGTGCCAGCAGGCGACTAGCGGCCCGTGAGACCCAGTACTTC.

Many counts were recorded for this clonotype. The chain is built from TRBV28 and TRBJ1-3; D uncertain. The CDR3 spans 15 residues. Trimming cost V 5 bases and J 0 bases, with 11 bases left between them. The germline V gene has CDR1 MDHEN and CDR2 SYDVKM. CDR3 loop: CASSLGLYSGNTIYF. CDR3 in DNA: TGTGCCAGCAGTCTCGGTCTCTACTCTGGAAACACCATATATTTT.

A few counts support this clonotype. The rearrangement joins TRBV4-1 to TRBJ2-7; 7 nucleotides match TRBD2. This CDR3 has 15 amino acids. Germline CDR1 is MGHRA and CDR2 is YSYEKL. Trimming cost V 1 base and J 1 base; bases outside gene matches: 4. For the CDR3, the DNA is TGCGCCAGCAGCCAAGGGAGCGGGACTTCCTACGAGCAGTACTTC. Translating gives CASSQGSGTSYEQYF.

This clonotype has more than one count but fewer than ten. This chain uses TRBV7-2 with TRBJ1-1; TRBD1 matches at 7 bases. Germline lookup yields CDR1 SGHTA and CDR2 FQGNSA. The CDR3 sequence is 15 residues long. With 5 bases clipped from V and 4 bases from J, the junction kept 10 bases outside the gene matches. CDR3 in DNA: TGTGCCAGCAGCCCGGGTAGGGGGCTAAGCACTGAAGCTTTCTTT. Protein product: CASSPGRGLSTEAFF.